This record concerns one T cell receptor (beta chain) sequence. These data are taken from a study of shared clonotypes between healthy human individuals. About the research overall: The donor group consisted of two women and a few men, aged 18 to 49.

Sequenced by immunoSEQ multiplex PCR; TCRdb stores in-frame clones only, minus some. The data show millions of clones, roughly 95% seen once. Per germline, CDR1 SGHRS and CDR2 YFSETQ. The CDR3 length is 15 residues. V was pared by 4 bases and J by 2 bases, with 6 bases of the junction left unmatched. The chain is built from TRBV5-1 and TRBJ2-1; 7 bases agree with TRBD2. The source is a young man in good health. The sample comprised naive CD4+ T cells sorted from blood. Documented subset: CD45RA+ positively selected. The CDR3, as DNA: TGCGCCAGCAGCCACCCTAGCGGAGCCTACAATGAGCAGTTCTTC. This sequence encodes CASSHPSGAYNEQFF.